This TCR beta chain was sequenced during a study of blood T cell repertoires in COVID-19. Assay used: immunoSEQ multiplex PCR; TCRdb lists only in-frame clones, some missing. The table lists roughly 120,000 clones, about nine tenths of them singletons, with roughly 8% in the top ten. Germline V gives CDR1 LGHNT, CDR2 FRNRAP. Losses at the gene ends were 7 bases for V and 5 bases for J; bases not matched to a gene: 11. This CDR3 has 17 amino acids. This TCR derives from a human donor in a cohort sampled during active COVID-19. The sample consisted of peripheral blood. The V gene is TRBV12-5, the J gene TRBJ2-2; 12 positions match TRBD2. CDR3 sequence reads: CASAPGASGRATGELFF. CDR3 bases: TGTGCTAGTGCTCCTGGGGCTAGCGGGAGGGCGACCGGGGAGCTGTTTTTT.